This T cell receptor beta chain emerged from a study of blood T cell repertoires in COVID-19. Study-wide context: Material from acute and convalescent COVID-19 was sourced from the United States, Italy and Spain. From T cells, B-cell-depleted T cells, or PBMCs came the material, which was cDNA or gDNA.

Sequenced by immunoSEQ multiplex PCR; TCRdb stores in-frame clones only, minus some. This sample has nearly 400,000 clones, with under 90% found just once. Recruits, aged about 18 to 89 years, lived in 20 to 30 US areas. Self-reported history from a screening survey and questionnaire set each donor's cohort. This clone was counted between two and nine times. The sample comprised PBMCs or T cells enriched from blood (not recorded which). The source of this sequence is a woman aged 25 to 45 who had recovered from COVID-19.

CDR3 amino acids: CASQGSVGTGHRYSPLHF. DNA for the CDR3: TGTGCCAGCCAGGGGTCGGTAGGGACAGGACATCGGTATTCACCCCTCCACTTT. V and J are TRBV5-8 and TRBJ1-6; 8 nucleotides line up with TRBD1. This CDR3 contains 18 residues. Germline CDR1 SGHTS, CDR2 YDEGEE. J gave up 8 bases and V 7 bases, and 20 bases lay outside the gene matches.